The clone carrying this T cell receptor delta chain was seen a handful of times. Germline and junction disagree at one end, which may indicate a read error. Other DNA sequences in this specimen translate into the identical CDR3. The data stem from a study of gamma-delta chains in newborns, infants, children. Study-wide background: Microbial exposure reportedly drives polyclonal innate γδ T cell expansion after birth.

Germline V gives CDR1 GEAIGNYY, CDR2 EKD. This CDR3 region has 25 residues. TCRdb re-called the reads via CATT. The table records about 6,900 delta-chain clones, 10% to 12% of them present only once. This TCR came from a child who was a newborn, infant or young child, either healthy, febrile or measles-vaccinated (not recorded which). Sequencing input: blood. The rearrangement joins TRDV2 to TRDJ3; TRDD3 is a possible D gene (6 bases). DNA of the CDR3: TGTGCTTGTGACACCGTGGGGATCCCCACCATCGCAGACTCGTCTAAATCCTGGGACACCCGACAGATGTTTTTC. Amino acids: CACDTVGIPTIADSSKSWDTRQMFF.